This TCR beta chain was obtained from a study of tumor and adjacent non-tumor tissue in lung cancer. Note on this clonotype: One end of the junction fails to match germline, which may point to a read error.

A modified ARM-PCR protocol with three rounds of nested PCR amplified TCRbeta. TCRdb analysed the multiplex PCR reads with MiXCR anew, one entry per CDR3 protein. The table has about 68,000 distinct CDR3 sequences, 60% seen once. RNA was extracted from bulk tissue without any cell sorting. From germline, CDR1 is MNHNY and CDR2 SVGAGI (reference sequence). The CDR3 totals 15 residues. Sequencing was carried out using lung tumor tissue. The clonotype originates from a man over 45 with non-small cell lung cancer. The chain has TRBV6-6 and TRBJ2-7; 11 bases fit TRBD1. CDR3 region: CAIINSGQGAYEQYF. In DNA, the CDR3 is TGCGCCATCATCAACTCAGGACAGGGGGCCTACGAGCAGTATTTC.